Listed below are T cell receptor beta chains from one sample, sequenced in a study of T-cell memory formation after mild COVID-19. TCRdb called the 5' RACE reads again in MiXCR, with one record for every CDR3 protein. The sample has under 250,000 distinct CDR3 sequences; 15% are singletons. Sequencing input: PBMCs or a T cell subset sorted from them (not recorded which). The receptors come from an adult woman who had mild COVID-19 (a few samples of this study predate the infection). Cell type and time point are not known. CDR3s include the opening cysteine and the closing phenylalanine or tryptophan. Fields, in order: V gene, J gene, D gene, clone size, CDR3 protein, CDR3 DNA. A D gene is named only where the DNA matches it firmly. Not every row has a clone size; where given, it reads once, few, many or a size class.

TRBV7-3	TRBJ2-5	TRBD2	.	CASSPYHSGGETQYF	TGTGCCAGCAGCCCTTACCATAGCGGGGGGGAGACCCAGTACTTC
TRBV6-5	TRBJ2-7	.	few	CARLLKTGHTYEQYF	TGTGCCAGGTTGCTAAAGACTGGTCACACCTACGAGCAGTACTTC
TRBV20-1	TRBJ2-3	.	few	CSATRVNTDTQYF	TGCAGTGCCACCCGAGTCAACACAGATACGCAGTATTTT
TRBV25-1	TRBJ1-5	.	few	CASRRENQPQHF	TGTGCCAGCAGACGGGAGAATCAGCCCCAGCATTTT
TRBV3-1	TRBJ1-1	TRBD1	.	CASSPPGQGPEAFF	TGTGCCAGCAGTCCGCCGGGACAGGGGCCTGAAGCTTTCTTT
TRBV12-3/TRBV12-4	TRBJ2-3	.	many	CASSSARLTQYF	TGTGCCAGCAGTTCCGCGCGCCTTACGCAGTATTTT
TRBV19	TRBJ2-5	TRBD2	once	CASSRTSPETQYF	TGTGCCAGTAGTCGGACTAGCCCAGAGACCCAGTACTTC
TRBV12-3/TRBV12-4	TRBJ1-2	TRBD1	.	CASSLMGQVNYGYTF	TGTGCCAGCAGTTTAATGGGACAGGTTAACTATGGCTACACCTTC
TRBV5-6	TRBJ2-7	.	.	CASSSLGLYEQYF	TGTGCCAGCAGCTCCCTGGGGCTCTACGAGCAGTACTTC
TRBV7-2	TRBJ1-6	.	.	CASSPLRGSPLHF	TGTGCCAGCAGCCCTCTCCGAGGGTCACCCCTCCACTTT
TRBV12-3/TRBV12-4	TRBJ2-3	TRBD1	few	CASSFGDRATDTQYF	TGTGCCAGCAGTTTCGGGGACAGGGCCACAGATACGCAGTATTTT
TRBV5-5	TRBJ1-5	.	many	CASSIGPGGQPQHF	TGTGCCAGCAGCATCGGACCCGGGGGGCAGCCCCAGCATTTT
TRBV12-3/TRBV12-4	TRBJ1-3	.	.	CASTFGGNTIYF	TGTGCCAGCACCTTTGGGGGAAACACCATATATTTT
TRBV5-1	TRBJ2-3	TRBD1	few	CASRWTGVTDTQYF	TGCGCCAGCCGGTGGACAGGGGTCACAGATACGCAGTATTTT
TRBV7-9	TRBJ2-5	TRBD2	.	CASSSRTSGAKTQYF	TGTGCCAGCAGCTCTAGGACTAGCGGGGCAAAGACCCAGTACTTC
TRBV5-1	TRBJ2-2	TRBD2	.	CASSLAEVAGVNRLFF	TGCGCCAGCAGCTTGGCCGAAGTAGCGGGGGTTAATCGGCTGTTTTTT
TRBV7-8	TRBJ1-2	TRBD1	few	CASSLRQGSSYGYTF	TGTGCCAGCAGCCTACGACAGGGGAGTAGCTATGGCTACACCTTC
TRBV5-6	TRBJ2-1	.	few	CASSPYGTGSEQFF	TGTGCCAGCAGCCCGTACGGGACGGGATCTGAGCAGTTCTTC
TRBV5-1	TRBJ2-5	TRBD2	few	CASSPGLAGVWFKETQYF	TGCGCCAGCAGCCCCGGACTAGCGGGAGTATGGTTCAAAGAGACCCAGTACTTC
TRBV9	TRBJ1-5	.	few	CASSVDVRNQPQHF	TGTGCCAGCAGCGTAGACGTTCGAAATCAGCCCCAGCATTTT
TRBV11-3	TRBJ2-5	TRBD2	few	CASSRGGGGETQYF	TGTGCCAGCAGCCGCGGTGGGGGGGGAGAGACCCAGTACTTC
TRBV7-2	TRBJ2-3	.	once	CASSLHGSVTDTQYF	TGTGCCAGCAGCCTTCATGGGTCCGTCACAGATACGCAGTATTTT
TRBV12-3/TRBV12-4	TRBJ2-3	TRBD2	.	CASGILSTDTQYF	TGTGCGAGCGGGATTCTAAGCACAGATACGCAGTATTTT
TRBV7-8	TRBJ2-5	.	few	CASSYYDDETQYF	TGTGCCAGCAGCTATTACGATGACGAGACCCAGTACTTC
TRBV12-3/TRBV12-4	TRBJ1-2	.	.	CASSPGYWDGYTF	TGTGCCAGCAGTCCCGGGTATTGGGATGGCTACACCTTC
TRBV4-2	TRBJ2-1	TRBD2	.	CASSQDRKAGGNEQFF	TGTGCCAGCAGCCAAGATCGGAAGGCCGGGGGGAATGAGCAGTTCTTC
TRBV12-3/TRBV12-4	TRBJ1-2	TRBD1	.	CASSFSNRGNYGYTF	TGTGCCAGCAGTTTTTCGAACAGGGGGAACTATGGCTACACCTTC
TRBV5-1	TRBJ2-2	.	.	CASSLVTIGTGELFF	TGCGCCAGCAGCTTGGTGACTATTGGCACCGGGGAGCTGTTTTTT
TRBV29-1	TRBJ1-2	.	many	CSVVSGRGYTF	TGCAGCGTTGTTAGCGGTCGGGGCTACACCTTC
TRBV6-5	TRBJ1-1	TRBD1	few	CASSYDRAMNTEAFF	TGTGCCAGCAGTTACGACAGGGCAATGAACACTGAAGCTTTCTTT
TRBV29-1	TRBJ2-7	.	.	CSVGQGSYEQYF	TGCAGCGTTGGTCAGGGTTCCTACGAGCAGTACTTC
TRBV7-9	TRBJ2-7	TRBD2	.	CASSLRTSGYEQYF	TGTGCCAGCAGCTTACGGACTAGCGGCTACGAGCAGTACTTC